These T cell receptor beta chains were read from a single sample in a study of CXCR3-negative and CXCR3-positive naive CD8 T cells. With the 5' RACE reads reprocessed, TCRdb shows one record per CDR3 protein and no DNA. This sample contains around 5,000 distinct CDR3 sequences. Sample: naive CXCR3+ CD8+ T cells from blood. The source of these receptors is a human donor in good health. Some clones in this sample may be carry-over from other donors' samples. Each CDR3 is given with its conserved first and last residue. Some rows mark clone size as missing; the rest say once, few, many or name a class of expanded clone.

TRBJ2-7 | NA | TRBV2 | CASSPTRDRSYEQYF
TRBJ2-1 | NA | TRBV20-1 | CSASSLDSNNYNEQFF
TRBJ1-3 | NA | TRBV4-1 | CASSQPRGDTIYF
TRBJ1-6 | large | TRBV21-1 | CASSLQAPQPLHF
TRBJ1-1 | NA | TRBV29-1 | CSVEDIRGRTSAFF
TRBJ1-5 | large | TRBV7-4 | CASSWGPGGSNQPQHF
TRBJ2-7 | NA | TRBV20-1 | CSARAAQDLIYEQYF
TRBJ1-5 | NA | TRBV20-1 | CSVTPRGSYSNQPQHF
TRBJ2-5 | NA | TRBV5-6 | CASSLDLDRGKIKETQYF
TRBJ2-7 | medium-sized | TRBV29-1 | CSVTSGRGYEQYF
TRBJ2-1 | NA | TRBV6-4 | CASSESSGYNEQFF
TRBJ2-1 | medium-sized | TRBV29-1 | CSVEGGLTIASRFF
TRBJ1-1 | medium-sized | TRBV20-1 | CSAREIGAHPEAFF
TRBJ1-2 | NA | TRBV7-2 | CASSSSTGGNYGYTF
TRBJ1-2 | NA | TRBV29-1 | CSVVGTGATSRGYTF
TRBJ2-7 | NA | TRBV14 | CASSQDPGLPPEGYYEQYF
TRBJ1-5 | NA | TRBV25-1 | CASSGSEGGFQPQHF
TRBJ2-2 | NA | TRBV29-1 | CSVDNGSGELFF
TRBJ2-4 | medium-sized | TRBV27 | CASSQGRDIQYF
TRBJ2-1 | medium-sized | TRBV27 | CASSPFSGAYFDEQFF
TRBJ2-1 | large | TRBV27 | CASSSKGLGTSEQFF
TRBJ2-2 | NA | TRBV2 | CASSQLDGTTGELFF
TRBJ2-7 | medium-sized | TRBV15 | CATSRERQGHEQYF
TRBJ2-7 | NA | TRBV29-1 | CSVERGYEQYF
TRBJ2-5 | NA | TRBV5-4 | CASSFMDGETQYF
TRBJ2-2 | NA | TRBV19 | CASSIGAAGELFF
TRBJ2-4 | medium-sized | TRBV5-1 | CASTQGPTGQSENIQYF
TRBJ2-7 | medium-sized | TRBV21-1 | CASSQERPYEQYF
TRBJ2-1 | NA | TRBV7-2 | CASSFPRDQGTYNEKFF